One and the same sample provided the 32 T cell receptor beta chains below, sequenced in a study of blood T cell repertoires in COVID-19. Here immunoSEQ multiplex PCR was the method, and the copy in TCRdb shows in-frame clones only, minus some. The sample contains under 350,000 clones, under 95% of which appear only once. Source material: PBMCs or T cells enriched from blood (not recorded which). These receptors came from a man aged 60 to 69 who had recovered from COVID-19.

With respect to this clone: This CDR3 is also generated by other DNA sequences in the sample. The chain uses TRBV12-3 or TRBV12-4 and TRBJ1-5, with D unclear. V was pared by 0 bases and J by 5 bases, with 5 bases between. The CDR3 spans 13 residues. In DNA form, the CDR3 reads TGTGCCAGCAGTTTAGCGAGGGATCAGCCCCAGCATTTT. Amino acid sequence: CASSLARDQPQHF.

This clone was detected only a few times. The chain joins TRBV29-1 to TRBJ1-1, with 7 bases fitting TRBD1. The CDR3 consists of 12 residues. Germline V gives CDR1 SQVTM, CDR2 ANQGSEA. J lost 1 base, V lost 4 bases, and 0 bases had no gene match. This CDR3 reads CSVGQGNTEAFF. CDR3 sequence (DNA): TGCAGCGTTGGACAGGGGAACACTGAAGCTTTCTTT. Combining the CDR3 with reference TRBV29-1 and TRBJ1-1 gives the whole variable domain SAVISQKPSRDICQRGTSLTIQCQVDSQVTMMFWYRQQPGQSLTLIATANQGSEATYESGFVIDKFPISRPNLTFSTLTVSNMSPEDSSIYLCSVGQGNTEAFFGQGTRLTVV.

This clone was seen a single time. The chain has TRBV27 and TRBJ2-3; perhaps TRBD2 as D (5 bases). Trimming took off 2 bases at V and 2 bases at J, with 14 bases between the two ends. Per germline, CDR1 MNHEY and CDR2 SMNVEV (reference sequence). This CDR3 is 16 amino acids long. CDR3 amino acids: CASSLTFRGSTDTQYF. CDR3 nucleotide sequence: TGTGCCAGCAGTTTAACGTTCAGAGGGTCCACAGATACGCAGTATTTT.

This chain joins TRBV30 and TRBJ1-5; possibly TRBD1 for D (6 bases). V was cut by 0 bases and J by 0 bases, with 15 bases left in between. Germline CDR1 and CDR2: GTSNPN and SVGIG (reference sequence). The CDR3 sequence is 17 residues long. The CDR3 nucleotides read TGTGCCTGGAGTGTCGACCGGACAGATAATAGCAATCAGCCCCAGCATTTT. It specifies CAWSVDRTDNSNQPQHF.

The V and J genes are TRBV18 and TRBJ1-3; D uncertain. Germline CDR1 KGHSH, CDR2 LQKENI. V shed 2 bases and J shed 2 bases, with 13 bases lying between them. The CDR3 contains 16 residues. The CDR3 sequence: CASSPFPDIAGNTIYF. The CDR3 DNA reads TGTGCCAGCTCACCATTCCCTGACATCGCTGGAAACACCATATATTTT.

The chain carries TRBV13 and TRBJ2-2; no reliable D call. This CDR3 comprises 12 residues. With 6 bases removed from V and 3 bases from J, the gap between germline ends came to 5 bases. Germline values: CDR1 PRHDT, CDR2 FYEKMQ (reference sequence). CDR3 in DNA: TGTGCCAGCAGTAAATACACCGGGGAGCTGTTTTTT. This gives the protein CASSKYTGELFF.

The chain couples TRBV6-5 to TRBJ1-1; 7 nucleotides match TRBD1. CDR1 MNHEY and CDR2 SVGAGI come from the germline V gene. CDR3 length equals 14 residues. With 4 bases clipped from V and 3 bases from J, the junction kept 5 bases outside the gene matches. CDR3 residues: CASSLHRGDTEAFF. CDR3 nucleotide sequence: TGTGCCAGCAGTTTACACAGGGGCGACACTGAAGCTTTCTTT.

The CDR3 DNA reads TGTGCCAGCAGCCAAGGGCGGGAGGTGGAGACCCAGTACTTC. Its translation is CASSQGREVETQYF. The chain links TRBV14 to TRBJ2-5; 8 nucleotides align to TRBD2. The trim removed 1 base at V and 5 bases at J, leaving 3 bases unmatched. Per germline, CDR1 SGHDN and CDR2 FVKESK. This CDR3 is 14 amino acids long.

The chain has TRBV29-1 and TRBJ2-3; D uncertain. Germline CDR1 SQVTM, CDR2 ANQGSEA. The CDR3 totals 10 residues. The V gene lost 4 bases and the J gene lost 4 bases, with 3 bases spanning the gap. CDR3 region: CSVASDTQYF. In DNA, the CDR3 is TGCAGCGTTGCATCAGATACGCAGTATTTT.

CDR3 DNA: TGTGCCAGCAGCTTATGGAGACTAGCGGCCCCCAATGAGCAGTTCTTC. It translates to CASSLWRLAAPNEQFF. This sequence joins TRBV13 and TRBJ2-1, with 9 bases that match TRBD2. CDR1 and CDR2 (germline): PRHDT, FYEKMQ (reference sequence). V lost 2 bases and J lost 6; bases outside the gene matches: 8. The CDR3 is 16 amino acids.

CDR3 DNA sequence: TGCGCCAGCAGCCTCCTGGTCGACAGAAGCTACGAGCAGTACTTC. It yields the protein CASSLLVDRSYEQYF. V gene TRBV5-1 combines with J gene TRBJ2-7; D is perhaps TRBD1 (5 bases). Germline assignment: CDR1 SGHRS and CDR2 YFSETQ. V was pared by 4 bases and J by 3 bases, with 17 bases between. This CDR3 has 15 residues.

About this clone: Other DNA sequences in this sample translate to the same CDR3. This chain uses TRBV3-1 (or the pseudogene TRBV3-2) with TRBJ1-3, with TRBD1 as a possible D gene (6 bases). The CDR3 is made up of 14 amino acids. V was trimmed by 4 bases and J by 4 bases, leaving 11 bases between them. Germline assignment: CDR1 LGHDT and CDR2 YNNKEL (reference sequence). The CDR3 region is CASSLTGSGNTIYF. DNA for the CDR3: TGTGCCAGCAGCCTAACAGGGAGCGGAAACACCATATATTTT.

The gene calls are TRBV27 and TRBJ2-7, with a weak D call TRBD1 (6 bases). The germline gives CDR1 MNHEY, CDR2 SMNVEV (reference sequence). CDR3 size: 14 residues. Trimming took 6 bases from V and 3 from J, leaving 15 bases between them. The CDR3 DNA reads TGTGCCAGCAGGAGGGAAGCAGGGGTCTACGAGCAGTACTTC. It yields the protein CASRREAGVYEQYF.

The chain links TRBV20-1 to TRBJ2-7, with 16 nucleotides matching TRBD2. Germline trimming cut 3 bases from V and 7 bases from J; bases unmatched to any gene: 15. Germline V gene lookup returns CDR1 DFQATT and CDR2 SNEGSKA (reference sequence). The CDR3 runs to 18 residues. The CDR3 here is CSASWHHPGLAGGGEQYF. The CDR3 DNA reads as TGCAGTGCTAGTTGGCATCACCCGGGACTAGCGGGAGGGGGTGAGCAGTACTTC.

This clone was counted between two and nine times. The chain has TRBV6-5 and TRBJ2-7, with 9 bases identical to TRBD2. Germline V lookup: CDR1 MNHEY, CDR2 SVGAGI. V was pared by 6 bases and J by 4 bases, with 7 bases of the junction left unmatched. The CDR3 has 14 amino acids. CDR3 sequence: CASSLTSGPYEQYF. In DNA, the CDR3 is TGTGCCAGCAGCCTTACTAGCGGGCCATACGAGCAGTACTTC.

The chain links TRBV7-8 to TRBJ1-3; the match to TRBD1 covers 7 bases. Germline lookup yields CDR1 SGHVS and CDR2 FQNEAQ. There are 15 residues in the CDR3. V was pared by 5 bases and J by 1 base, with 5 bases of the junction left unmatched. The CDR3 spells CASSPDRASGNTIYF. DNA of the CDR3: TGTGCCAGCAGCCCCGACAGGGCTTCTGGAAACACCATATATTTT.

This clone came up once. The V gene is TRBV2, the J gene TRBJ1-1; D is possibly TRBD1 (6 bases). The CDR3 runs to 16 residues. V lost 1 base, J lost 1 base, and 13 bases lay in between. Germline CDR1 is SNHLY and CDR2 is FYNNEI. For the CDR3, the DNA is TGTGCCAGCAGTGAAGGGCGGGGGGCCAAGAACACTGAAGCTTTCTTT. This codes for CASSEGRGAKNTEAFF.

This clone was detected a few times. The V gene is TRBV11-2, the J gene TRBJ2-5; D possibly corresponds to TRBD2 (5 bases). CDR1 and CDR2 (germline): SGHAT, FQNNGV. The CDR3 is 15 residues long. Trimming took off 6 bases at V and 1 base at J, with 15 bases between the two ends. CDR3 amino acids: CASSHSSTSQETQYF. CDR3 bases: TGTGCCAGCAGTCATTCTAGTACTAGCCAAGAGACCCAGTACTTC.

Note on this clone: Distinct nucleotide sequences in the sample also encode this CDR3. V gene TRBV19 combines with J gene TRBJ2-7; 9 nucleotides agree with TRBD1. The CDR3 runs 15 residues. Germline V gene sequence: CDR1 LNHDA, CDR2 SQIVND (reference sequence). The V gene end was trimmed by 4 bases and the J gene end by 0 bases; junction bases not matched to a gene: 4. The CDR3, as DNA: TGTGCCAGTAGTAGGGGACAGGGTCTCTCCTACGAGCAGTACTTC. Translation gives CASSRGQGLSYEQYF.

The chain uses TRBV11-2 and TRBJ2-2, with D maybe TRBD2 (6 bases). The ends were cut back, 4 bases at V and 0 bases at J, with 12 bases in the middle. CDR1 and CDR2 (germline): SGHAT, FQNNGV. The CDR3 is 16 amino acids. The CDR3 nucleotides are TGTGCCAGCAGCTCCCTCCGGGGGTCGAACACCGGGGAGCTGTTTTTT. It yields the protein CASSSLRGSNTGELFF.

The chain combines TRBV6-5 with TRBJ2-2, with D tentatively TRBD2 (6 bases). Germline-derived CDR1 and CDR2 are MNHEY and SVGAGI. The CDR3 sequence is 15 residues long. Trimming shortened V by 11 bases and J by 2 bases, and 18 bases separated the two germline ends. CDR3 protein: CAGHSGTFNTGELFF. CDR3 bases: TGTGCCGGACATTCCGGGACTTTTAACACCGGGGAGCTGTTTTTT.

This chain links TRBV4-3 with TRBJ1-4; D remains unclear. This CDR3 has 15 amino acids. Per the germline V gene, CDR1 is LGHNA and CDR2 is YSLEER. The germline V and J ends were trimmed by 0 bases and 4 bases, with 9 bases remaining between them. The CDR3 nucleotides read TGCGCCAGCAGCCAAGATTTTCAGTTTAATGAAAAACTGTTTTTT. Its protein product is CASSQDFQFNEKLFF.

Comment on this clone: Different DNA sequences within this sample yield the same CDR3. The chain links TRBV9 to TRBJ2-1, with 8 bases that match TRBD2. The junction had 2 bases not matched to a gene; V was cut back by 0 bases and J by 3 bases. The germline CDR1 and CDR2 sequences are SGDLS and YYNGEE. This CDR3 has 15 amino acids. CDR3 DNA: TGTGCCAGCAGCGTAGCCAGCGGGGGCTACAATGAGCAGTTCTTC. Its translation is CASSVASGGYNEQFF.

This chain joins TRBV5-1 and TRBJ2-2, with D possibly matching TRBD1 (6 bases). The CDR3 consists of 15 residues. The germline gives CDR1 SGHRS, CDR2 YFSETQ. Deletions cut 4 bases from V and 2 bases from J, with 12 bases between. CDR3 sequence (DNA): TGCGCCAGCAGCCCCACCGGGACAAACACCGGGGAGCTGTTTTTT. As protein: CASSPTGTNTGELFF.

This sequence joins TRBV6-5 and TRBJ2-4; 7 nucleotides agree with TRBD1. V gave up 6 bases and J gave up 16 bases; unmatched junction bases: 6. This CDR3 comprises 10 residues. Germline V CDR1 and CDR2: MNHEY, SVGAGI. CDR3 sequence (DNA): TGTGCCAGCAGGGAGACAGGGATATACTTC. This gives the protein CASRETGIYF.

This chain joins TRBV7-2 and TRBJ1-1; perhaps TRBD1 as D (5 bases). Germline lookup yields CDR1 SGHTA and CDR2 FQGNSA. The CDR3 covers 16 residues. Trimming took 2 bases from V and 5 from J, leaving 18 bases between them. CDR3 region: CASSLKFSGGGTEAFF. CDR3 DNA sequence: TGTGCCAGCAGCTTAAAGTTTTCGGGGGGAGGGACTGAAGCTTTCTTT. Full variable domain (rest looked up from reference TRBV7-2 and TRBJ1-1): GAGVSQSPSNKVTEKGKDVELRCDPISGHTALYWYRQSLGQGLEFLIYFQGNSAPDKSGLPSDRFSAERTGGSVSTLTIQRTQQEDSAVYLCASSLKFSGGGTEAFFGQGTRLTVV.

The V gene is TRBV7-2, the J gene TRBJ1-5; 7 positions agree with TRBD1. Per the germline V gene, CDR1 is SGHTA and CDR2 is FQGNSA. The CDR3 extends over 15 amino acids. V dropped 5 bases and J dropped 4; count of bases not matched to a gene: 8. The CDR3 here is CASSLRGVGNQPQHF. For the CDR3, the DNA is TGTGCCAGCAGCCTCAGGGGGGTCGGGAATCAGCCCCAGCATTTT.

This chain connects TRBV6-1 to TRBJ2-7, with D perhaps TRBD1 (8 bases). Germline-derived CDR1 and CDR2 are MNHNS and SASEGT. V lost 2 bases and J 3 bases, leaving 20 bases between the germline ends. This CDR3 has 17 amino acids. The CDR3 loop is CASSEIGPGGGGYEQYF. Written as DNA, the CDR3 is TGTGCCAGCAGTGAAATAGGCCCAGGGGGCGGGGGCTACGAGCAGTACTTC.

V gene TRBV5-5 combines with J gene TRBJ2-7; maybe TRBD1 (5 bases). The CDR3 loop spans 13 amino acids. The V end lost 8 bases, the J end lost 6 bases, and 18 bases lay between the germline ends. Germline V gives CDR1 SGHKS, CDR2 YYEKEE (reference sequence). CDR3 region: CASRTNPPREQYF. The CDR3 bases are TGTGCCAGTCGGACAAATCCACCCCGCGAGCAGTACTTC.

In this sample, this clone turned up a few times. Other DNA sequences in this sample translate to the same CDR3. The rearrangement uses TRBV11-2 and TRBJ1-2; the match to TRBD1 covers 8 bases. With 3 bases clipped from V and 8 bases from J, the junction kept 5 bases outside the gene matches. CDR3 size: 13 residues. Germline V gene sequence: CDR1 SGHAT, CDR2 FQNNGV. CDR3: CASSFGTGSGYTF. For the CDR3, the DNA is TGTGCCAGCAGCTTTGGGACAGGTTCAGGCTACACCTTC.

This sequence joins TRBV5-3 and TRBJ1-3; D possibly corresponds to TRBD1 (6 bases). TRBV5-3 qualifies as an ORF whose function is uncertain. The V gene lost 3 bases and the J gene lost 0 bases, with 16 bases spanning the gap. CDR3 size: 17 residues. The CDR3 sequence is CARSSRGDTLSGNTIYF. The CDR3 coding sequence is TGTGCCAGAAGCTCAAGAGGGGACACTCTCTCTGGAAACACCATATATTTT.

This clone was counted once. V is TRBV29-1 and J is TRBJ1-2; possible D gene TRBD1, 5 bases. V lost 4 bases, J lost 3 bases, and 18 bases lay in between. This CDR3 comprises 15 residues. Germline assignment: CDR1 SQVTM and CDR2 ANQGSEA. This CDR3 reads CSVGFGGRGDYGYTF. CDR3 DNA: TGCAGCGTTGGGTTTGGGGGTCGGGGGGACTATGGCTACACCTTC.